This TCR beta chain was recovered during a study of cytotoxic CD8 clonotypes in ibrutinib-treated CLL. Study-level information: Investigators reported 25 or so partial and 2 complete responses; after median about six years, roughly 14 patients remained remitted and 12 progressed.

Whole-study findings and limits: T-cell clonality at baseline went above that of age-matched healthy donors and rose and fell with circulating CD8+ T-cell counts. Increased clonality at ibrutinib response gave way to a return toward baseline at progression. Public clonotypes occurred uncommonly; on treatment, they contracted or remained stable.

In regard to this clone: The target antigen is unknown.

Here immunoSEQ multiplex PCR was the method, and the copy in TCRdb shows in-frame clones only, minus some. The sample has 250,000 to 350,000 clones, approximately 79% seen once. The germline CDR1 and CDR2 sequences are SQVTM and ANQGSEA. The CDR3 is made up of 15 amino acids. V shed 7 bases and J shed 2 bases, with 17 bases lying between them. This receptor was identified in a human donor with chronic lymphocytic leukemia. This sample comprised PBMCs, obtained at disease progression, from a patient treated with ibrutinib. V usage is TRBV29-1 and J usage is TRBJ2-2; D not certain. In nucleotides, the CDR3 is TGCAGCGAGAGACCGGACGTATCAAACACCGGGGAGCTGTTTTTT. It codes for CSERPDVSNTGELFF.